A selection of T cell receptor beta chains follows, all from one sample in a study of identical twins. TCRdb independently ran MiXCR on the 5' RACE reads; one entry per CDR3 protein. The sample lists 550,000 to 800,000 distinct CDR3 sequences; 7.1% were seen once. These data were likewise used in another study, on yellow fever vaccine responses in identical twins.

The sample consisted of PBMCs. The receptors here all came from a woman between 18 and 30 years old in good health. CDR3s include the opening cysteine and the closing phenylalanine or tryptophan. The order of the fields is clone size, V gene, D gene, J gene, CDR3 DNA, CDR3 protein. A D gene is named only where the DNA matches it firmly. Not all rows give a size; the values are once, few, many and, for expanded clones, a class.

clone size: NA; V gene: TRBV20-1; D gene: TRBD2; J gene: TRBJ2-1; CDR3 DNA: TGCAGTGCTAGGGGTAGCGGGGCAGCCTACGAATACAATGAGCAGTTCTTC; CDR3 protein: CSARGSGAAYEYNEQFF
clone size: few; V gene: TRBV12-3/TRBV12-4; D gene: TRBD2; J gene: TRBJ2-3; CDR3 DNA: TGTGCCAGCAGTTTTACTAGCGGGACCACAGATACGCAGTATTTT; CDR3 protein: CASSFTSGTTDTQYF
clone size: few; V gene: TRBV18; D gene: TRBD1; J gene: TRBJ2-3; CDR3 DNA: TGTGCCAGCTCATCAACCGGGACAGGGATCCCAGATACGCAGTATTTT; CDR3 protein: CASSSTGTGIPDTQYF
clone size: many; V gene: TRBV24-1; D gene: TRBD2; J gene: TRBJ2-5; CDR3 DNA: TGTGCCACCAGTGGAGTAGCGGGATTCCCAGAGACCCAGTACTTC; CDR3 protein: CATSGVAGFPETQYF
clone size: few; V gene: TRBV25-1; D gene: NA; J gene: TRBJ2-1; CDR3 DNA: TGTGCCAGCAGGAAGACCACATATTTGGAGACTCAGCAGTTCTTC; CDR3 protein: CASRKTTYLETQQFF
clone size: many; V gene: TRBV7-2; D gene: TRBD2; J gene: TRBJ2-7; CDR3 DNA: TGTGCCAGCAGTTTAGCTAGCGGGAGTCCTTACGAGCAGTACTTC; CDR3 protein: CASSLASGSPYEQYF
clone size: NA; V gene: TRBV6-5; D gene: TRBD2; J gene: TRBJ2-1; CDR3 DNA: TGTGCCAGCAGTTACTCCGGCGGGGGGCTAGGTGAGCAGTTCTTC; CDR3 protein: CASSYSGGGLGEQFF
clone size: NA; V gene: TRBV9; D gene: NA; J gene: TRBJ2-4; CDR3 DNA: TGTGCCAGCAGCCCCCCTGGGAGAAACATTCAGTACTTC; CDR3 protein: CASSPPGRNIQYF
clone size: NA; V gene: TRBV27; D gene: NA; J gene: TRBJ2-1; CDR3 DNA: TGTGCCAGCAGTTTATTGCTAACTGGCATTTGGGAGCAGTTCTTC; CDR3 protein: CASSLLLTGIWEQFF
clone size: few; V gene: TRBV20-1; D gene: TRBD2; J gene: TRBJ2-2; CDR3 DNA: TGCAGTGCTAGGTTAGCGGGGGCCTACACCGGGGAGCTGTTTTTT; CDR3 protein: CSARLAGAYTGELFF
clone size: many; V gene: TRBV3-1; D gene: NA; J gene: TRBJ1-5; CDR3 DNA: TGTGCCAGCAGCCAAAGCGGGGGCAATCAGCCCCAGCATTTT; CDR3 protein: CASSQSGGNQPQHF
clone size: NA; V gene: TRBV12-3/TRBV12-4; D gene: NA; J gene: TRBJ1-5; CDR3 DNA: TGTGCCAGCAGCGGGGTGGGGGTTATGGAGCCCCAGCATTTT; CDR3 protein: CASSGVGVMEPQHF
clone size: many; V gene: TRBV12-3/TRBV12-4; D gene: NA; J gene: TRBJ1-2; CDR3 DNA: TGTGCCAGCAGTTTCTTTGGGGGGAACCGAGCTAACTATGGCTACACCTTC; CDR3 protein: CASSFFGGNRANYGYTF
clone size: NA; V gene: TRBV5-1; D gene: TRBD1; J gene: TRBJ2-5; CDR3 DNA: TGCGCCAGCAGAACAGGGGGGACCCAAGAGACCCAGTACTTC; CDR3 protein: CASRTGGTQETQYF
clone size: few; V gene: TRBV10-3; D gene: NA; J gene: TRBJ2-3; CDR3 DNA: TGTGCCATCAGTGTTTCGGGGTCGAGCACAGATACGCAGTATTTT; CDR3 protein: CAISVSGSSTDTQYF
clone size: NA; V gene: TRBV20-1; D gene: NA; J gene: TRBJ1-2; CDR3 DNA: TGCAGTGTGTTCGTAGCTAACTATGGCTACACCTTC; CDR3 protein: CSVFVANYGYTF
clone size: many; V gene: TRBV5-1; D gene: TRBD2; J gene: TRBJ2-2; CDR3 DNA: TGCGCCAGCAGCTCGACTAGCGGGAGCTCCGGGGAGCTGTTTTTT; CDR3 protein: CASSSTSGSSGELFF
clone size: few; V gene: TRBV28; D gene: NA; J gene: TRBJ1-6; CDR3 DNA: TGTGCCAGCAGTTTATTCCAGGGCACCTTGGATTCACCCCTCCACTTT; CDR3 protein: CASSLFQGTLDSPLHF
clone size: few; V gene: TRBV4-1; D gene: TRBD1; J gene: TRBJ2-1; CDR3 DNA: TGCGCCAGCAGCCAAGCTGGACAGGGGGCCATAGATTGGGGTGATGAGCAGTTCTTC; CDR3 protein: CASSQAGQGAIDWGDEQFF
clone size: few; V gene: TRBV3-1; D gene: NA; J gene: TRBJ1-5; CDR3 DNA: TGTGCCAGCAGCCCCGATCTAGATCAGCCCCAGCATTTT; CDR3 protein: CASSPDLDQPQHF
clone size: NA; V gene: TRBV4-1; D gene: TRBD2; J gene: TRBJ2-1; CDR3 DNA: TGCGCCAGCAGCTTCAACGTAGCGGGGACGGCCAATGAGCAGTTCTTC; CDR3 protein: CASSFNVAGTANEQFF
clone size: many; V gene: TRBV12-3/TRBV12-4; D gene: NA; J gene: TRBJ2-5; CDR3 DNA: TGTGCCAGCAGTTTCCCGACGGACTCTTTACAAGAGACCCAGTACTTC; CDR3 protein: CASSFPTDSLQETQYF
clone size: many; V gene: TRBV10-3; D gene: NA; J gene: TRBJ2-3; CDR3 DNA: TGTGCCATCAGTGAGTCGGGACCCCATACGCAGTATTTT; CDR3 protein: CAISESGPHTQYF
clone size: NA; V gene: TRBV3-1; D gene: TRBD1; J gene: TRBJ2-5; CDR3 DNA: TGTGCCAGCAGCCGGACAGGGGGAAGGACTCAAGAGACCCAGTACTTC; CDR3 protein: CASSRTGGRTQETQYF
clone size: many; V gene: TRBV5-1; D gene: NA; J gene: TRBJ2-2; CDR3 DNA: TGCGCCAGCAGCTTCGACAGAGGGGAGCTGTTTTTT; CDR3 protein: CASSFDRGELFF
clone size: NA; V gene: TRBV14; D gene: TRBD1; J gene: TRBJ2-1; CDR3 DNA: TGTGCCAGCAGCCAACCTACAGGGGCCCTAAGCTCCTACAATGAGCAGTTCTTC; CDR3 protein: CASSQPTGALSSYNEQFF
clone size: NA; V gene: TRBV9; D gene: TRBD2; J gene: TRBJ2-7; CDR3 DNA: TGTGCCAGCAGCCAACCGGGACTAGCGGGAGCAGGCGAGCAGTACTTC; CDR3 protein: CASSQPGLAGAGEQYF
clone size: NA; V gene: TRBV7-2; D gene: TRBD1; J gene: TRBJ1-4; CDR3 DNA: TGTGCCAGCAGCTTAACGCGACAGGGGTTGTCTAATGAAAAACTGTTTTTT; CDR3 protein: CASSLTRQGLSNEKLFF
clone size: NA; V gene: TRBV9; D gene: TRBD1; J gene: TRBJ2-7; CDR3 DNA: TGTGCCAGCAGCCCTAGAGTGGGGACAGGGTCCGCCGAGCAGTACTTC; CDR3 protein: CASSPRVGTGSAEQYF
clone size: NA; V gene: TRBV5-1; D gene: NA; J gene: TRBJ2-5; CDR3 DNA: TGCGCCAGCAGCTGGGCCCAAGAGACCCAGTACTTC; CDR3 protein: CASSWAQETQYF
clone size: many; V gene: TRBV20-1; D gene: NA; J gene: TRBJ2-7; CDR3 DNA: TGCAGTGCTGTAAGGGACACCGGAGGGAACGAGCAGTACTTC; CDR3 protein: CSAVRDTGGNEQYF
clone size: NA; V gene: TRBV3-1; D gene: NA; J gene: TRBJ1-3; CDR3 DNA: TGTGCCAGCAGCCAAGGGACAGCGAACACCATATATTTT; CDR3 protein: CASSQGTANTIYF
clone size: many; V gene: TRBV12-3/TRBV12-4; D gene: NA; J gene: TRBJ2-3; CDR3 DNA: TGTGCCAGCAGTTTGCGGTCTAGCACAGATACGCAGTATTTT; CDR3 protein: CASSLRSSTDTQYF
clone size: few; V gene: TRBV11-2; D gene: TRBD1; J gene: TRBJ1-5; CDR3 DNA: TGTGCCAGCAGCTTAGGTGCAGGGGGCTATCAGCCCCAGCATTTT; CDR3 protein: CASSLGAGGYQPQHF
clone size: NA; V gene: TRBV18; D gene: TRBD2; J gene: TRBJ2-1; CDR3 DNA: TGTGCCAGCACGTTAATCGGAGCGGGAGCCGCCTGGGAGCAGTTCTTC; CDR3 protein: CASTLIGAGAAWEQFF
clone size: NA; V gene: TRBV28; D gene: TRBD1; J gene: TRBJ2-3; CDR3 DNA: TGTGCCAGCAGTTCGACAGGGGGCAGAGATACGCAGTATTTT; CDR3 protein: CASSSTGGRDTQYF
clone size: NA; V gene: TRBV21-1; D gene: NA; J gene: TRBJ2-3; CDR3 DNA: TGTGCCAGCAGCAAAGCGCGCGATACGCAGTATTTT; CDR3 protein: CASSKARDTQYF
clone size: NA; V gene: TRBV3-1; D gene: NA; J gene: TRBJ1-6; CDR3 DNA: TGTGCCAGCAGCGTTTTGGCGTCACCCCTCCACTTT; CDR3 protein: CASSVLASPLHF
clone size: NA; V gene: TRBV7-7; D gene: NA; J gene: TRBJ2-3; CDR3 DNA: TGTGCCAGCAGCTCGCACTCAAGCACAGATACGCAGTATTTT; CDR3 protein: CASSSHSSTDTQYF
clone size: NA; V gene: TRBV2; D gene: TRBD2; J gene: TRBJ2-1; CDR3 DNA: TGTGCCAGCAGTCGACTAGCGGGAGGGGGAAGCAATGAGCAGTTCTTC; CDR3 protein: CASSRLAGGGSNEQFF
clone size: NA; V gene: TRBV7-6; D gene: NA; J gene: TRBJ2-2; CDR3 DNA: TGTGCCAGCAGCTTAGCAGATACGAACACCGGGGAGCTGTTTTTT; CDR3 protein: CASSLADTNTGELFF